The source of this T cell receptor beta chain is a study of T cells after yellow fever vaccination. Findings of the study overall: Compared with primary, the secondary response was weaker and peaked at day 5, not 15. The booster response re-showed most primary clones: more than 95% CD4, approximately 86% CD8.

From the 5' RACE reads, TCRdb called clonotypes with MiXCR, one entry per CDR3 protein. The table has some 250,000 distinct CDR3 sequences, approximately 3.6% seen once. Looked up from germline, CDR1 is MNHNS and CDR2 is SASEGT. The CDR3 length is 14 residues. The J segment lost 6 bases and the V segment lost 4 bases, leaving 8 bases of the junction unmatched. The sample holds many counts of this clonotype. Antigen: not known. The chain combines TRBV6-1 with TRBJ2-7; 8 positions agree with TRBD1. Sequencing was performed on PBMCs, taken 15 days after the yellow fever booster vaccination. This clonotype was obtained from a man between 18 and 29 years old who received the YFV17D yellow fever vaccine. CDR3 DNA: TGTGCCAGCAGTGGGGGAACAGGGGGTTCCGAGCAGTACGTC. As protein: CASSGGTGGSEQYV.